The 13 T cell receptor beta chains presented below share a single source sample, sequenced in a study of PD-1 blockade in classical Hodgkin lymphoma. Measured with immunoSEQ multiplex PCR; TCRdb has only the in-frame clones, and not every one. The table includes around 17,000 clones, less than 75% detected once. Documented time point: cycle 4 day 1 (C4D1), after 6 weeks of nivolumab. All patients experienced relapse after autologous stem cell transplantation, and brentuximab vedotin exposure was variable. The sample consisted of peripheral blood mononuclear cells (PBMCs), taken before the fourth cycle of nivolumab. The receptors shown here come from a human donor with classical Hodgkin lymphoma.

The CDR3 loop reads CASSLKGTIYF. DNA for the CDR3: TGTGCCAGCAGCTTAAAGGGCACCATATATTTT. This chain links TRBV7-5 with TRBJ1-3. TRBV7-5 is designated a pseudogene. The CDR3 consists of 11 residues.

The chain carries TRBV5-1 and TRBJ1-6, with 8 bases that match TRBD1. CDR3 size: 17 residues. With 1 base clipped from V and 6 bases from J, the junction kept 9 bases outside the gene matches. Germline V gene sequence: CDR1 SGHRS, CDR2 YFSETQ. CDR3 sequence: CASSLSGTDRGNSPLHF. CDR3 in DNA: TGCGCCAGCAGCTTGAGTGGCACCGACAGGGGTAATTCACCCCTCCACTTT.

The rearrangement uses TRBV4-1 and TRBJ2-3, with TRBD2 as a possible D gene (6 bases). The V gene lost 0 bases and the J gene lost 7 bases, with 14 bases spanning the gap. CDR1 and CDR2 from the germline V gene are MGHRA and YSYEKL. CDR3 size: 15 residues. The CDR3 spells CASSQDGGSPNTQYF. In DNA form, the CDR3 reads TGCGCCAGCAGCCAAGATGGGGGGAGCCCGAATACGCAGTATTTT.

The chain is built from TRBV5-1 and TRBJ2-2, with D perhaps given as TRBD1 or TRBD2 (5 bases each). V gave up 3 bases and J gave up 4 bases, with 13 bases separating them. Germline V lookup: CDR1 SGHRS, CDR2 YFSETQ. The CDR3 covers 15 residues. CDR3 sequence reads: CASSWDPRSTGELFF. In nucleotides, the CDR3 is TGCGCCAGCAGCTGGGACCCGCGGAGCACCGGGGAGCTGTTTTTT.

The J gene is TRBJ1-3, the V gene TRBV4-1; D is possibly TRBD1 (6 bases). In germline, CDR1 is MGHRA, CDR2 YSYEKL. The V gene lost 5 bases and the J gene lost 0 bases, with 11 bases spanning the gap. The CDR3 length is 15 residues. The CDR3 loop reads CASSVTRGSGNTIYF. The CDR3 DNA reads as TGCGCCAGCAGCGTAACCAGGGGCTCTGGAAACACCATATATTTT.

CDR3 sequence reads: CAGQGQGNSPLHF. The CDR3 DNA is TGTGCCGGGCAGGGACAGGGTAATTCACCCCTCCACTTT. This chain connects TRBV30 to TRBJ1-6; 9 bases are a match to TRBD1. There are 13 residues in the CDR3. CDR1 is GTSNPN and CDR2 is SVGIG in the germline V gene (reference sequence). Germline trimming cut 8 bases from V and 6 bases from J; bases unmatched to any gene: 5.

The gene calls are TRBV2 and TRBJ2-6; the D is unclear. With 4 bases removed from V and 0 bases from J, the gap between germline ends came to 4 bases. The CDR3 is 14 amino acids. CDR1 and CDR2 (germline): SNHLY, FYNNEI. For the CDR3, the DNA is TGTGCCAGCAGTGCAGGCTCTGGGGCCAACGTCCTGACTTTC. It codes for CASSAGSGANVLTF.

The CDR3 DNA is TGTGCCAGTAGGCCAGAACAGGGGAGCGGCAATCAGCCCCAGCATTTT. This sequence encodes CASRPEQGSGNQPQHF. This chain connects TRBV19 to TRBJ1-5; 7 nucleotides line up with TRBD1. Germline lookup yields CDR1 LNHDA and CDR2 SQIVND (reference sequence). This CDR3 has 16 residues. After removal of 6 bases from V and 2 bases from J, the junction contained 10 bases not matched to a gene.

In the case of this clone: An end of the junction does not agree with germline; a read error may underlie this. The gene calls are TRBV11-2 and TRBJ2-5, with D tentatively TRBD2 (6 bases). The CDR3 length is 12 residues. The germline gives CDR1 SGHAT, CDR2 FQNNGV. The chain's CDR3 is CASSLDRDFHHF. The CDR3 nucleotides are TGTGCCAGCAGCTTAGACCGGGACTTTCATCACTTC.

J is TRBJ2-7 and V is TRBV5-1, with 7 bases that match TRBD1. The ends lost 1 base at V and 6 bases at J; junction bases unmatched: 1. Germline V gene data show CDR1 as SGHRS and CDR2 as YFSETQ. The CDR3 is 12 amino acids. The CDR3 DNA reads TGCGCCAGCAGCTTGAGGGGGCTCGAGCAGTACTTC. It yields the protein CASSLRGLEQYF.

Within the sample, this clone is medium-sized (0.01 to 0.1%). V usage is TRBV2 and J usage is TRBJ1-2, with D unclear. The CDR3 is 15 residues long. The ends were cut back, 3 bases at V and 1 base at J, with 12 bases in the middle. Looked up from germline, CDR1 is SNHLY and CDR2 is FYNNEI. Here the CDR3 DNA reads TGTGCCAGCAGTGAGTTACTTCCTTTTAACTATGGCTACACCTTC. Its protein product is CASSELLPFNYGYTF.

The chain joins TRBV9 to TRBJ1-6, with D maybe TRBD1 (5 bases). The germline gives CDR1 SGDLS, CDR2 YYNGEE. There are 17 residues in the CDR3. Trimming removed 0 bases from V and 1 base from J, with 11 bases in between. The CDR3 reads CASSVAGLGSYNSPLHF. In nucleotides, the CDR3 is TGTGCCAGCAGCGTAGCAGGGCTGGGGTCCTATAATTCACCCCTCCACTTT. The whole variable domain, remainder taken from reference TRBV9 and TRBJ1-6, is DSGVTQTPKHLITATGQRVTLRCSPRSGDLSVYWYQQSLDQGLQFLIQYYNGEERAKGNILERFSAQQFPDLHSELNLSSLELGDSALYFCASSVAGLGSYNSPLHFGNGTRLTVT.

This clone has only one observation. V gene TRBV5-1 combines with J gene TRBJ2-5, with 14 positions matching TRBD2. Germline V gene data show CDR1 as SGHRS and CDR2 as YFSETQ. Trimming took 4 bases from V and 9 from J; bases not matched to a gene: 5. The CDR3 consists of 14 residues. The CDR3 region has the DNA TGCGCCAGCAGCCAGGGACTAGCGGGAGTGTCCCAGTACTTC. Its protein is CASSQGLAGVSQYF.